Presented here are 19 T cell receptor beta chains from one specimen sequenced in a study of T cell clonotyping in hematopoietic cell transplantation. Profiling relied on immunoSEQ multiplex PCR, and the TCRdb table lists in-frame clones only, not all of them. The table shows some 1,100 clones, with around 92% occurring only once. The sequences come from PBMCs, collected 180 days after allogeneic stem cell transplant. The receptors here all came from a male patient in his 50s who had an allogeneic stem cell transplant from a related donor, so T cells may come from the graft donor. Some clones in this sample may be carry-over from other donors' samples.

The V gene is TRBV7-2, the J gene TRBJ1-1; D gene uncertain. Trimming removed 3 bases at V and 5 bases at J, with 4 bases between. The CDR3 extends over 11 amino acids. The germline V gene has CDR1 SGHTA and CDR2 FQGNSA. The DNA for the CDR3 is TGTGCCAGCAGCTTGGCAACTGAAGCTTTCTTT. Its translation: CASSLATEAFF.

V and J are TRBV5-6 and TRBJ2-7; 7 nucleotides match TRBD1. This CDR3 has 14 amino acids. Looked up from germline, CDR1 is SGHDT and CDR2 is YYEEEE. With V trimmed by 4 bases and J by 4 bases, 8 bases remained unmatched. This chain's CDR3 is CASSGTGDRYEQYF. The CDR3 DNA sequence: TGTGCCAGCAGCGGAACAGGGGACAGATACGAGCAGTACTTC. The variable domain in full, completed from reference TRBV5-6 and TRBJ2-7, reads DAGVTQSPTHLIKTRGQQVTLRCSPKSGHDTVSWYQQALGQGPQFIFQYYEEEERQRGNFPDRFSGHQFPNYSSELNVNALLLGDSALYLCASSGTGDRYEQYFGPGTRLTVT.

V usage is TRBV7-2 and J usage is TRBJ2-1; D is possibly TRBD2 (7 bases). Germline CDR1 is SGHTA and CDR2 is FQGNSA. The CDR3 spans 16 residues. The ends were cut back, 6 bases at V and 2 bases at J, with 17 bases in the middle. The CDR3, as DNA: TGTGCCAGCAGAAACTTGATAGGGGGGGCCTACAATGAGCAGTTCTTC. Protein: CASRNLIGGAYNEQFF.

The rearrangement joins TRBV10-3 to TRBJ2-1, with a possible D match to TRBD2 (8 bases). V was trimmed by 1 base and J by 8 bases, leaving 21 bases between them. Germline values: CDR1 ENHRY, CDR2 SYGVKD. The CDR3 runs to 17 residues. CDR3 in amino acids: CAISEFPGGQTSDEQFF. The CDR3, as DNA: TGTGCCATCAGTGAGTTTCCAGGGGGGCAGACTAGCGATGAGCAGTTCTTC.

This chain links TRBV29-1 with TRBJ1-2; weak D call: TRBD1 (6 bases). Between the trimmed V and J ends, which lost 3 bases and 4 bases, there was a span of 18 bases. Germline V lookup: CDR1 SQVTM, CDR2 ANQGSEA. The CDR3 sequence is 15 residues long. CDR3 sequence: CSVDALPGGAYGYTF. The CDR3 nucleotides are TGCAGCGTTGATGCCCTACCGGGGGGCGCCTATGGCTACACCTTC. Using reference TRBV29-1 and TRBJ1-2 for the parts outside the CDR3, the full variable domain is SAVISQKPSRDICQRGTSLTIQCQVDSQVTMMFWYRQQPGQSLTLIATANQGSEATYESGFVIDKFPISRPNLTFSTLTVSNMSPEDSSIYLCSVDALPGGAYGYTFGSGTRLTVV.

CDR3: CASSLGRGPSSYEQYF. For the CDR3, the DNA is TGTGCCAGCAGCTTAGGTCGGGGCCCAAGCTCCTACGAGCAGTACTTC. The V and J genes are TRBV7-9 and TRBJ2-7; D tentatively reads TRBD1 or TRBD2 (5 bases each). With 1 base removed from V and 0 bases from J, the gap between germline ends came to 13 bases. CDR1 is SEHNR, CDR2 FQNEAQ, per germline (reference sequence). This CDR3 has 16 residues. Complete variable domain (other parts from reference TRBV7-9 and TRBJ2-7): DTGVSQNPRHKITKRGQNVTFRCDPISEHNRLYWYRQTLGQGPEFLTYFQNEAQLEKSRLLSDRFSAERPKGSFSTLEIQRTEQGDSAMYLCASSLGRGPSSYEQYFGPGTRLTVT.

The rearrangement links TRBV29-1 to TRBJ2-5; unclear D gene. The CDR3 sequence is 14 residues long. CDR1 is SQVTM, CDR2 ANQGSEA, per germline. Trimming removed 7 bases at V and 5 bases at J, with 20 bases between. CDR3 in amino acids: CSARRDPGRETQYF. The CDR3 coding sequence is TGCAGCGCCAGAAGGGATCCCGGGCGGGAGACCCAGTACTTC. Using reference TRBV29-1 and TRBJ2-5 for the parts outside the CDR3, the full variable domain is SAVISQKPSRDICQRGTSLTIQCQVDSQVTMMFWYRQQPGQSLTLIATANQGSEATYESGFVIDKFPISRPNLTFSTLTVSNMSPEDSSIYLCSARRDPGRETQYFGPGTRLLVL.

The V gene is TRBV6-5, the J gene TRBJ1-1, with D unresolved. The CDR3 length is 13 residues. With 7 bases removed from V and 0 bases from J, the gap between germline ends came to 9 bases. Germline loops: CDR1 MNHEY, CDR2 SVGAGI. The CDR3 DNA is TGTGCCAGCATTGGTAGGGTGAACACTGAAGCTTTCTTT. Translation: CASIGRVNTEAFF.

The chain carries TRBV9 and TRBJ2-1; D perhaps matches TRBD2 (6 bases). The CDR3 is 14 residues long. CDR1 is SGDLS, CDR2 YYNGEE, per germline. V was trimmed by 0 bases and J by 7 bases, leaving 11 bases between them. CDR3 in DNA: TGTGCCAGCAGCGTAGAGCCGGAGGGGAATGAGCAGTTCTTC. Amino acid sequence: CASSVEPEGNEQFF. Full variable domain (rest looked up from reference TRBV9 and TRBJ2-1): DSGVTQTPKHLITATGQRVTLRCSPRSGDLSVYWYQQSLDQGLQFLIQYYNGEERAKGNILERFSAQQFPDLHSELNLSSLELGDSALYFCASSVEPEGNEQFFGPGTRLTVL.

The CDR3 is CASSLRGNLAGYTF. The CDR3 DNA follows: TGTGCCAGCAGTTTACGAGGTAATCTCGCTGGCTACACCTTC. The chain recombines TRBV28 with TRBJ1-2; D gene ambiguous. V was pared by 2 bases and J by 7 bases, with 14 bases between. CDR3 length: 14 amino acids. From germline, CDR1 is MDHEN and CDR2 SYDVKM.

The chain employs TRBV30 and TRBJ1-1; TRBD1 matches 7 bases. J was trimmed by 3 bases and V by 7 bases; bases with no gene match: 23. The CDR3 extends over 18 amino acids. Germline CDR1 GTSNPN, CDR2 SVGIG (reference sequence). The CDR3 is CASHPIQGLRWSDTEAFF. For the CDR3, the DNA is TGTGCCTCACACCCCATACAGGGGTTAAGGTGGTCGGACACTGAAGCTTTCTTT.

The V and J genes are TRBV5-6 and TRBJ2-7; D perhaps matches TRBD2 (6 bases). The CDR3 covers 14 residues. Trimming took off 3 bases at V and 7 bases at J, with 17 bases between the two ends. CDR1 is SGHDT, CDR2 YYEEEE, per germline. This CDR3 reads CASSWGLVGGEQYF. The CDR3 coding sequence is TGTGCCAGCAGCTGGGGACTTGTTGGGGGGGAGCAGTACTTC.

This chain links TRBV23-1 with TRBJ1-3; D ambiguous. TRBV23-1 is labeled an ORF, and its function is uncertain. Trimming cost V 6 bases and J 3 bases, with 15 bases left between them. This CDR3 is 15 amino acids long. The CDR3 DNA follows: TGCGCCAGCAGCCTCCACGCTCGGGTTGGAAACACCATATATTTT. Amino acids: CASSLHARVGNTIYF.

V usage is TRBV6-1 and J usage is TRBJ1-6; the match to TRBD1 covers 7 bases. The germline CDR1 and CDR2 sequences are MNHNS and SASEGT. The CDR3 has 17 amino acids. With 3 bases clipped from V and 2 bases from J, the junction kept 7 bases outside the gene matches. In nucleotides, the CDR3 is TGTGCCAGCAGTGAGGTAGGGGGCATTACCTATAATTCACCCCTCCACTTT. Translated, it gives CASSEVGGITYNSPLHF.

The chain recombines TRBV9 with TRBJ2-7, with TRBD2 matching 9 bases. The V gene's germline CDR1 is SGDLS and CDR2 YYNGEE. Unmatched junction bases numbered 15, after V lost 3 bases and J lost 2 bases. This CDR3 is built from 18 residues. This CDR3 is CASSATSGSLYNTYEQYF. Here the CDR3 DNA reads TGTGCCAGCAGCGCAACTAGCGGGTCCCTATACAATACCTACGAGCAGTACTTC.

This clone has more than one count but fewer than ten. The gene calls are TRBV7-7 and TRBJ2-6; D is uncertain. Deletions cut 5 bases from V and 5 bases from J, with 22 bases between. The CDR3 contains 18 residues. Per the germline V gene, CDR1 is SSHAT and CDR2 is FNYEAQ (reference sequence). The CDR3 coding sequence is TGTGCCAGCAGCAGCGAGATAGTGCCACAAAGTCGGGCCAACGTCCTGACTTTC. It is translated as CASSSEIVPQSRANVLTF.

The chain recombines TRBV7-2 with TRBJ2-7, with a tentative D call TRBD2 (5 bases). The CDR3 runs 17 residues. Trimming took 2 bases from V and 0 from J, leaving 17 bases between them. Germline V gene sequence: CDR1 SGHTA, CDR2 FQGNSA. The CDR3 reads CASSLSPGMGISYEQYF. The CDR3 DNA reads TGTGCCAGCAGCTTATCTCCGGGAATGGGAATCTCCTACGAGCAGTACTTC. The variable domain in full, completed from reference TRBV7-2 and TRBJ2-7, reads GAGVSQSPSNKVTEKGKDVELRCDPISGHTALYWYRQSLGQGLEFLIYFQGNSAPDKSGLPSDRFSAERTGGSVSTLTIQRTQQEDSAVYLCASSLSPGMGISYEQYFGPGTRLTVT.

The chain has TRBV4-3 and TRBJ2-5; D remains unclear. Trimming left V 0 bases short and J 5 bases short, with 10 bases between. The length of the CDR3 is 14 residues. Germline V gene sequence: CDR1 LGHNA, CDR2 YSLEER. Here the CDR3 reads CASSQDRWVETQYF. The CDR3 region has the DNA TGCGCCAGCAGCCAAGATCGGTGGGTGGAGACCCAGTACTTC.

The CDR3 bases are TGTGCCAGCAGCGTCGGTGGTAGCGGTCTCTACAATGAGCAGTTCTTC. Protein: CASSVGGSGLYNEQFF. The chain has TRBV9 and TRBJ2-1; the D gene is possibly TRBD2 (6 bases). V dropped 2 bases and J dropped 3 bases, with 15 bases sitting between them. Looked up from germline, CDR1 is SGDLS and CDR2 is YYNGEE. CDR3 length: 16 amino acids.